This T cell receptor beta chain comes out of a study of shared clonotypes between healthy human individuals. Assay: immunoSEQ multiplex PCR; the TCRdb copy retains only in-frame clones and omits some. The repertoire holds 2.3 million or so clones, more than 85% seen once, with 0.39% in the top ten. Regarding this clone: Its antigen is not known.

CDR3 size: 14 residues. Looked up from germline, CDR1 is GTSNPN and CDR2 is SVGIG (reference sequence). Trimming removed 2 bases at V and 5 bases at J, with 16 bases between. Study outcomes and limitations: Non-shared clonotypes showed lower generation probabilities than clonotypes common to all four donors. Naive CD4 clonotypes overlapped across several donors at approximately 5.5%.

This chain links TRBV30 with TRBJ2-7; tentative D call: TRBD2 (5 bases). The sequenced sample consisted of naive CD4+ T cells from PBMCs. The subset: CD45RA+ positively selected. This TCR came from a man between 18 and 29 years old in good health. Some clones in this sample may be carry-over from other donors' samples. DNA of the CDR3: TGTGCCTGGAGTCTCGGAGGCCGATCGGACGAGCAGTACTTC. Protein product: CAWSLGGRSDEQYF.